This passage covers 32 T cell receptor beta chains from one sample sequenced in a study of T cells in Graves' hyperthyroidism and ophthalmopathy. Amplification yielded TCR beta CDR3 regions, with RNA transcripts as the source. The HTBI primer set drove a first-round RT-PCR of the TCR CDR3. From the multiplex PCR reads, TCRdb called clonotypes with MiXCR, one entry per CDR3 protein. The table lists some 600,000 distinct CDR3 sequences, 14% of them singletons. The sample consisted of blood. These receptors were obtained from a woman aged 25 to 39 with Graves' hyperthyroidism that later progressed to Graves' ophthalmopathy.

The genes are TRBV29-1 and TRBJ1-1, with D possibly matching TRBD1 (6 bases). With 6 bases removed from V and 3 bases from J, the gap between germline ends came to 11 bases. CDR1 and CDR2 (germline): SQVTM, ANQGSEA. The CDR3 consists of 12 residues. CDR3 sequence: CSVLGGYTEAFF. CDR3 DNA: TGCAGCGTCCTCGGGGGCTACACTGAAGCTTTCTTT.

As concerns this clonotype: This may arise from a read error, as a much more abundant clone is one base away. CDR3 region: CASSARLAGYNEQFF. The CDR3 nucleotides are TGTGCCAGCAGCGCGAGACTAGCGGGCTACAATGAGCAGTTCTTC. The chain carries TRBV7-8 and TRBJ2-1; 10 bases agree with TRBD2. This CDR3 contains 15 residues. Germline-derived CDR1 and CDR2 are SGHVS and FQNEAQ. Trimming cost V 5 bases and J 3 bases; bases outside gene matches: 4.

Written as DNA, the CDR3 is TGTGCCATCAGTGAAGGGACAGGTTATAGCAATCAGCCCCAGCATTTT. Translation: CAISEGTGYSNQPQHF. This sequence joins TRBV10-3 and TRBJ1-5, with 8 bases identical to TRBD1. J was trimmed by 0 bases and V by 3 bases; bases with no gene match: 4. From germline, CDR1 is ENHRY and CDR2 SYGVKD. This CDR3 is 16 amino acids long.

This clonotype was observed many times. The chain links TRBV12-3 or TRBV12-4 to TRBJ1-2, with D unclear. The V and J ends lost 10 bases and 0 bases respectively, with 9 bases between them. This CDR3 contains 12 residues. The CDR3 reads CATSGSNYGYTF. CDR3 DNA sequence: TGTGCCACCTCGGGCTCTAACTATGGCTACACCTTC.

The table lists this clonotype with a few counts. This rearrangement joins TRBV9 to TRBJ2-7; TRBD1 is a possible D gene (5 bases). Trimming stripped 0 bases from V and 3 bases from J, with 10 bases between. This CDR3 region has 14 residues. Germline V gene data show CDR1 as SGDLS and CDR2 as YYNGEE. CDR3 amino acids: CASSVEGAHYEQYF. The CDR3 DNA reads TGTGCCAGCAGCGTAGAAGGGGCGCACTACGAGCAGTACTTC.

This clonotype was observed a few times. This chain uses TRBV7-8 with TRBJ2-7, with D unclear. Trimming shortened V by 2 bases and J by 3 bases, and 17 bases separated the two germline ends. Germline V gene sequence: CDR1 SGHVS, CDR2 FQNEAQ. This CDR3 comprises 16 residues. CDR3 loop: CASSLRGEHLGYEQYF. The CDR3 bases are TGTGCCAGCAGCTTACGAGGCGAGCACTTAGGCTACGAGCAGTACTTC.

This clonotype was detected many times. This sequence joins TRBV19 and TRBJ1-1; D unresolved. This CDR3 is 11 amino acids long. CDR1 is LNHDA, CDR2 SQIVND, per germline (reference sequence). The germline V and J ends were trimmed by 3 bases and 7 bases, with 6 bases remaining between them. The CDR3 here is CASSMVGEAFF. CDR3 in DNA: TGTGCCAGTAGTATGGTCGGTGAAGCTTTCTTT.

In this sample, this clonotype turned up many times. This chain links TRBV2 with TRBJ1-4; D gene uncertain. The germline V gene encodes CDR1 SNHLY and CDR2 FYNNEI. The CDR3 contains 12 residues. Trimming cost V 1 base and J 6 bases, with 3 bases left between them. The CDR3: CASSEVHEKLFF. CDR3 nucleotides: TGTGCCAGCAGTGAAGTTCATGAAAAACTGTTTTTT.

Many counts were recorded for this clonotype. The V call is TRBV7-2, the J call TRBJ2-7, with TRBD2 matching over 8 bases. Trimming removed 5 bases from V and 3 bases from J; junction bases left unmatched: 6. The germline CDR1 and CDR2 sequences are SGHTA and FQGNSA. The CDR3 contains 14 residues. CDR3: CASSKAGVIYEQYF. Written as DNA, the CDR3 is TGTGCCAGCAGCAAAGCGGGAGTGATCTACGAGCAGTACTTC.

This clonotype was counted ten times or more. The J gene is TRBJ2-1, the V gene TRBV11-2; 10 bases fit TRBD2. CDR1 and CDR2 from the germline V gene are SGHAT and FQNNGV. CDR3 length equals 17 residues. V lost 0 bases, J lost 6 bases, and 8 bases stayed unmatched. The CDR3 loop is CASSLDPAGGPINEQFF. The CDR3 coding sequence is TGTGCCAGCAGCTTAGATCCAGCGGGAGGGCCTATCAATGAGCAGTTCTTC.

The J gene is TRBJ2-1, the V gene TRBV5-1; the D is unclear. Per germline, CDR1 SGHRS and CDR2 YFSETQ. This CDR3 has 15 residues. V lost 0 bases and J lost 8, with 15 bases in between. Written as DNA, the CDR3 is TGCGCCAGCAGCTTGGCTGGCCTCAGCAATGATGAGCAGTTCTTC. This sequence encodes CASSLAGLSNDEQFF.

This sequence joins TRBV28 and TRBJ2-1, with TRBD2 identical over 14 bases. Germline values: CDR1 MDHEN, CDR2 SYDVKM. J was trimmed by 9 bases and V by 7 bases; bases with no gene match: 11. CDR3 length: 16 amino acids. The CDR3 DNA reads TGTGCCAGCACCCACCGACTAGCGGGAGGGGGGCGTGAGCAGTTCTTC. Protein: CASTHRLAGGGREQFF.

The V call is TRBV11-2, the J call TRBJ2-1; 8 bases map to TRBD2. The V and J ends lost 0 bases and 10 bases, in that order; junction bases with no gene match: 2. Germline lookup yields CDR1 SGHAT and CDR2 FQNNGV. The CDR3 has 13 residues. This CDR3 is CASSLERTSEQFF. Here the CDR3 DNA reads TGTGCCAGCAGCTTAGAACGGACTAGCGAGCAGTTCTTC.

This clonotype was counted ten times or more. The chain recombines TRBV11-2 with TRBJ2-7; weak D call: TRBD2 (6 bases). Germline V lookup: CDR1 SGHAT, CDR2 FQNNGV. The CDR3 length is 15 residues. V was pared by 1 base and J by 4 bases, with 14 bases between. CDR3 DNA sequence: TGTGCCAGCAGCTTAGTTCGGGGGTTGGCGTACGAGCAGTACTTC. It translates to CASSLVRGLAYEQYF.

Turning to this clonotype: A much larger clone differs by one base, so this may be a read error. The chain carries TRBV27 and TRBJ1-5; D not certain. Trimming removed 4 bases at V and 7 bases at J, with 11 bases between. This CDR3 has 13 amino acids. The V gene's germline CDR1 is MNHEY and CDR2 SMNVEV (reference sequence). The CDR3 DNA reads as TGTGCCAGCAGTTCCGACTTCAAACAGCCCCAGCATTTT. Protein product: CASSSDFKQPQHF.

This clonotype was picked up many times. The V and J genes are TRBV15 and TRBJ2-6, with 10 bases matching TRBD1. Germline CDR1 is LNHNV and CDR2 is YYDKDF (reference sequence). The CDR3 is 18 amino acids. Germline trimming cut 3 bases from V and 4 bases from J; bases unmatched to any gene: 9. CDR3 nucleotide sequence: TGTGCCACCAGCAGGGCTGGACAGGGGGTAGCCGGGGCCAACGTCCTGACTTTC. Residues: CATSRAGQGVAGANVLTF.

This clonotype was detected many times. The chain has TRBV7-2 and TRBJ2-1; TRBD2 agrees at 11 bases. The trim removed 1 base at V and 6 bases at J, leaving 2 bases unmatched. Germline V gene lookup returns CDR1 SGHTA and CDR2 FQGNSA. The CDR3 is made up of 15 amino acids. The CDR3 loop reads CASSLVAGGPNEQFF. For the CDR3, the DNA is TGTGCCAGCAGCTTAGTAGCGGGAGGGCCCAATGAGCAGTTCTTC.

This clonotype was observed a few times. This chain links TRBV12-3 or TRBV12-4 with TRBJ1-4; D might be TRBD1 (5 bases). This CDR3 is 13 amino acids long. Trimming shortened V by 5 bases and J by 7 bases, and 11 bases separated the two germline ends. The CDR3 coding sequence is TGTGCCAGCAGTAATGGGGGTTTTGAAAAACTGTTTTTT. It is translated as CASSNGGFEKLFF.

The table lists this clonotype with a few counts. The V gene is TRBV6-1, the J gene TRBJ1-1; D might be TRBD1 (5 bases). V shed 4 bases and J shed 5 bases, with 14 bases lying between them. CDR3 length: 14 amino acids. In germline, CDR1 is MNHNS, CDR2 SASEGT. CDR3 region: CASSGFREGTEAFF. For the CDR3, the DNA is TGTGCCAGCAGTGGATTCCGGGAGGGGACTGAAGCTTTCTTT.

This clonotype has a handful of counts. The chain carries TRBV7-9 and TRBJ2-1, with no clear D. V was cut by 0 bases and J by 0 bases, with 12 bases left in between. Germline CDR1 SEHNR, CDR2 FQNEAQ (reference sequence). The CDR3 has 17 amino acids. CDR3 in DNA: TGTGCCAGCAGCTTAGCCTGGCACCCGAGCTCCTACAATGAGCAGTTCTTC. It is translated as CASSLAWHPSSYNEQFF.

In this sample, this clonotype turned up many times. CDR3 amino acids: CASLGASGRGGYNEQFF. CDR3 sequence (DNA): TGTGCCAGTCTCGGGGCTAGCGGGAGGGGAGGATACAATGAGCAGTTCTTC. The chain recombines TRBV11-3 with TRBJ2-1, with 12 bases that match TRBD2. Germline CDR1 is SGHNT and CDR2 is YENEEA. The V and J ends lost 9 bases and 4 bases, in that order; junction bases with no gene match: 13. This CDR3 has 17 residues.

Ten or more counts support this clonotype. This chain uses TRBV20-1 with TRBJ2-1; TRBD2 agrees at 10 bases. Per the germline V gene, CDR1 is DFQATT and CDR2 is SNEGSKA (reference sequence). The CDR3 has 16 residues. The junction had 7 bases not matched to a gene; V was cut back by 0 bases and J by 5 bases. The CDR3 loop is CSARDRLAGANNEQFF. The CDR3, as DNA: TGCAGTGCTAGAGATCGGCTAGCGGGAGCGAACAATGAGCAGTTCTTC.

The rearrangement uses TRBV6-5 and TRBJ2-1; D is undetermined. From germline, CDR1 is MNHEY and CDR2 SVGAGI. The ends were cut back, 2 bases at V and 3 bases at J, with 8 bases in the middle. The CDR3 loop spans 14 amino acids. The CDR3 spells CASSYPGFYNEQFF. The DNA of the CDR3 is TGTGCCAGCAGTTACCCCGGATTCTACAATGAGCAGTTCTTC.

This clonotype has only a few counts. This chain joins TRBV29-1 and TRBJ1-1; TRBD1 aligns across 9 bases. Germline CDR1 reads SQVTM; CDR2 reads ANQGSEA. The trim removed 4 bases at V and 6 bases at J, leaving 12 bases unmatched. This CDR3 contains 15 residues. The CDR3 sequence: CSVAFLADRGSEAFF. DNA of the CDR3: TGCAGCGTTGCTTTCTTGGCGGACAGGGGATCTGAAGCTTTCTTT.

This clonotype has a count of ten or more. V usage is TRBV30 and J usage is TRBJ1-5; a possible D gene is TRBD1 (5 bases). Germline V lookup: CDR1 GTSNPN, CDR2 SVGIG (reference sequence). CDR3 length: 13 amino acids. The V end lost 1 base, the J end lost 5 bases, and 9 bases lay between the germline ends. Here the CDR3 DNA reads TGTGCCTGGAGTGGGGGGACCGATCAGCCCCAGCATTTT. Residues: CAWSGGTDQPQHF.

This clonotype showed up just a few times. This chain links TRBV24-1 with TRBJ2-7; 7 bases fit TRBD1. The ends lost 3 bases at V and 5 bases at J; junction bases unmatched: 9. The CDR3 loop spans 15 amino acids. Per germline, CDR1 KGHDR and CDR2 SFDVKD. The CDR3 region has the DNA TGTGCCACCAGTGATCGGAGACAGGGAACCCACGAGCAGTACTTC. It encodes CATSDRRQGTHEQYF.

This clonotype was recorded at least ten times. J is TRBJ2-5 and V is TRBV6-2 or TRBV6-3; D possibly uses TRBD1 or TRBD2 (5 bases each). This CDR3 has 15 amino acids. Trimming stripped 2 bases from V and 2 bases from J, with 12 bases between. Per the germline V gene, CDR1 is MNHEY and CDR2 is SVGEGT. The CDR3 loop reads CASSYGDGEQETQYF. The CDR3 DNA reads TGTGCCAGCAGTTACGGGGACGGCGAGCAAGAGACCCAGTACTTC.

In this sample, this clonotype turned up a few times. V usage is TRBV4-1 and J usage is TRBJ1-5, with D unclear. This CDR3 region has 16 residues. Trimming took 1 base from V and 10 from J, leaving 20 bases between them. Germline V gene lookup returns CDR1 MGHRA and CDR2 YSYEKL. The CDR3 protein is CASSQVNGPSWGPQHF. The CDR3 bases are TGCGCCAGCAGCCAAGTCAACGGACCGTCATGGGGACCCCAGCATTTT.

In this sample, this clonotype turned up many times. The CDR3 DNA follows: TGTGCCAGCAGTGACTCGGCGGACAGAGGACAGCCCCAGCATTTT. Amino acid sequence: CASSDSADRGQPQHF. The rearrangement joins TRBV6-4 to TRBJ1-5, with D possibly being TRBD1 (6 bases). Between the trimmed V and J ends, which lost 0 bases and 7 bases, there was a span of 13 bases. Germline assignment: CDR1 MRHNA and CDR2 SNTAGT. The CDR3 length is 15 residues.

V usage is TRBV5-1 and J usage is TRBJ2-3; D may be TRBD1 (5 bases). This CDR3 spans 15 amino acids. V dropped 2 bases and J dropped 0 bases, with 10 bases sitting between them. CDR1 is SGHRS and CDR2 is YFSETQ in the germline V gene. CDR3: CASSLMTASTDTQYF. The CDR3 DNA sequence: TGCGCCAGCAGCTTAATGACAGCAAGCACAGATACGCAGTATTTT.

This clonotype was counted ten times or more. J is TRBJ1-2 and V is TRBV27; 8 bases are a match to TRBD1. The CDR3 runs 13 residues. Germline trimming cut 10 bases from V and 3 bases from J; bases unmatched to any gene: 7. Germline lookup yields CDR1 MNHEY and CDR2 SMNVEV (reference sequence). The DNA for the CDR3 is TGTGCCACCAGGACAGGGAGCGACTATGGCTACACCTTC. It codes for CATRTGSDYGYTF.

This clonotype has a handful of counts. The gene calls are TRBV20-1 and TRBJ2-5; 12 bases match TRBD2. The V gene's germline CDR1 is DFQATT and CDR2 SNEGSKA (reference sequence). This CDR3 is built from 14 residues. The ends lost 5 bases at V and 5 bases at J; junction bases unmatched: 6. The chain's CDR3 is CSAPGLAGFETQYF. In DNA form, the CDR3 reads TGCAGTGCTCCTGGACTAGCGGGATTTGAGACCCAGTACTTC.